Below, 18 T cell receptor beta chains from the same sample are listed, as sequenced in a study of blood T cell repertoires in COVID-19 (dated by TCRdb to between 2020 and 2021). The library was generated by the immunoSEQ multiplex PCR assay. The table was pulled from immuneACCESS by TCRdb, which kept in-frame rearrangements only. Such tables lose some clones; where checked, under half of the loss comes from unresolved V genes, and the rest has no known cause. The sample yields fewer than 250,000 clones; 88% were counted once. 14% to 15% of the sample rests with the top ten. What was sequenced was PBMCs or T cells enriched from blood (not recorded which). The receptors were sampled from a woman aged 50 to 60 with acute COVID-19.

The V gene is TRBV9, the J gene TRBJ2-1; tentatively, D is TRBD2 (6 bases). V was shortened by 4 bases and J by 3 bases, with 20 bases between the two germline ends. CDR1 is SGDLS and CDR2 is YYNGEE in the germline V gene. The CDR3 sequence is 17 residues long. CDR3 DNA sequence: TGTGCCAGCAGCTCGGGCCTTGGGGGAGGATTCTACAATGAGCAGTTCTTC. It codes for CASSSGLGGGFYNEQFF.

The chain employs TRBV7-8 and TRBJ1-5; D is unclear. Germline V gene lookup returns CDR1 SGHVS and CDR2 FQNEAQ. The V and J ends lost 3 bases and 1 base respectively, with 4 bases between them. The CDR3 has 13 residues. In nucleotides, the CDR3 is TGTGCCAGCAGCTTGCGCAGCAATCAGCCCCAGCATTTT. Translated: CASSLRSNQPQHF. The full variable domain, with the rest looked up from reference TRBV7-8 and TRBJ1-5, is GAGVSQSPRYKVAKRGQDVALRCDPISGHVSLFWYQQALGQGPEFLTYFQNEAQLDKSGLPSDRFFAERPEGSVSTLKIQRTQQEDSAVYLCASSLRSNQPQHFGDGTRLSIL.

V usage is TRBV27 and J usage is TRBJ1-5, with D perhaps TRBD1 (5 bases). This CDR3 region has 14 residues. Germline V gene data show CDR1 as MNHEY and CDR2 as SMNVEV (reference sequence). The V and J ends lost 2 bases and 3 bases respectively, with 8 bases between them. The CDR3 loop reads CASSLIGDNQPQHF. The CDR3 DNA sequence: TGTGCCAGCAGTTTAATAGGGGACAATCAGCCCCAGCATTTT.

The chain couples TRBV6-4 to TRBJ2-3; 7 nucleotides agree with TRBD2. From germline, CDR1 is MRHNA and CDR2 SNTAGT. There are 16 residues in the CDR3. V shed 6 bases and J 2 bases; nucleotides not matched to a gene: 11. CDR3 DNA: TGTGCCAGCAGCCGCAGCGCTAGCGGCCCCACAGATACGCAGTATTTT. Amino acids: CASSRSASGPTDTQYF.

This clone has more than one count but fewer than ten. V gene TRBV14 combines with J gene TRBJ1-1, with TRBD1 identical over 10 bases. Germline V CDR1 and CDR2: SGHDN, FVKESK. The CDR3 has 15 amino acids. J lost 7 bases, V lost 4 bases, and 9 bases had no gene match. CDR3 coding DNA: TGTGCCAGCAGCCTTTACGGACAGGGGGAAATTGAAGCTTTCTTT. Protein: CASSLYGQGEIEAFF.

The gene calls are TRBV27 and TRBJ1-4; D call uncertain. Germline V gene data show CDR1 as MNHEY and CDR2 as SMNVEV (reference sequence). The CDR3 contains 16 residues. The germline V and J ends were trimmed by 5 bases and 3 bases, with 16 bases remaining between them. The CDR3 region is CASSPAGRAANEKLFF. In DNA form, the CDR3 reads TGTGCCAGCAGTCCTGCGGGGAGGGCGGCTAATGAAAAACTGTTTTTT.

The V call is TRBV6-1, the J call TRBJ2-7, with a tentative D call TRBD1 (6 bases). Per the germline V gene, CDR1 is MNHNS and CDR2 is SASEGT. The CDR3 runs to 14 residues. Trimming took off 2 bases at V and 3 bases at J, with 11 bases between the two ends. The CDR3 sequence: CASSEWGTNYEQYF. The CDR3 nucleotides are TGTGCCAGCAGTGAATGGGGGACAAACTACGAGCAGTACTTC.

Here the CDR3 DNA reads TGTGCCAGCAGGACGGCAGGGGACTATGGCTACACCTTC. It specifies CASRTAGDYGYTF. The chain couples TRBV12-3 or TRBV12-4 to TRBJ1-2, with D perhaps matching TRBD1 (6 bases). The ends were cut back, 6 bases at V and 3 bases at J, with 11 bases in the middle. This CDR3 is built from 13 residues.

The V and J genes are TRBV11-1 and TRBJ2-7, with D perhaps matching TRBD2 (5 bases). V dropped 5 bases and J dropped 1 base, with 12 bases sitting between them. Germline V gives CDR1 SGHAT, CDR2 FQDESV (reference sequence). This CDR3 is built from 14 residues. The CDR3: CASSPGGESYEQYF. DNA of the CDR3: TGTGCCAGCAGCCCCGGTGGGGAGTCCTACGAGCAGTACTTC.

The chain couples TRBV5-6 to TRBJ2-1; TRBD2 might be the D (6 bases). Germline V gene sequence: CDR1 SGHDT, CDR2 YYEEEE. There are 12 residues in the CDR3. V gave up 0 bases and J gave up 9 bases, with 7 bases separating them. CDR3 DNA sequence: TGTGCCAGCAGCTTGGCCGGGGGTGAGCAGTTCTTC. Protein sequence: CASSLAGGEQFF.

The gene calls are TRBV4-2 and TRBJ2-7; D may be TRBD2 (5 bases). CDR1 and CDR2 (germline): LGHNA, YNFKEQ. Trimming shortened V by 4 bases and J by 0 bases, and 22 bases separated the two germline ends. The CDR3 spans 18 residues. The CDR3 protein is CASSPLFRGGGLSYEQYF. The CDR3 coding sequence is TGTGCCAGCAGCCCCCTATTCCGGGGTGGCGGGCTCTCCTACGAGCAGTACTTC.

The gene calls are TRBV28 and TRBJ2-3; 8 bases line up with TRBD1. The CDR3 loop spans 15 amino acids. Germline assignment: CDR1 MDHEN and CDR2 SYDVKM. Trimming removed 6 bases from V and 6 bases from J; junction bases left unmatched: 11. The CDR3 reads CASRVGQAVGDTQYF. The CDR3 DNA sequence: TGTGCCAGCAGAGTGGGACAGGCGGTGGGGGATACGCAGTATTTT. Variable domain in full (rest from reference TRBV28 and TRBJ2-3): DVKVTQSSRYLVKRTGEKVFLECVQDMDHENMFWYRQDPGLGLRLIYFSYDVKMKEKGDIPEGYSVSREKKERFSLILESASTNQTSMYLCASRVGQAVGDTQYFGPGTRLTVL.

The chain combines TRBV27 with TRBJ1-2; no clear D gene. Trimming took off 1 base at V and 4 bases at J, with 10 bases between the two ends. Looked up from germline, CDR1 is MNHEY and CDR2 is SMNVEV (reference sequence). The CDR3 has 14 residues. CDR3 region: CASSLFGEPYGYTF. The CDR3 nucleotides are TGTGCCAGCAGTTTATTCGGGGAGCCCTATGGCTACACCTTC.

The chain recombines TRBV15 with TRBJ1-6; unclear D gene. Germline CDR1 reads LNHNV; CDR2 reads YYDKDF (reference sequence). The CDR3 is made up of 15 amino acids. Trimming took off 3 bases at V and 3 bases at J, with 9 bases between the two ends. The CDR3, as DNA: TGTGCCACCAGCAGCAGACTCAGCTATAATTCACCCCTCCACTTT. Its translation: CATSSRLSYNSPLHF. The whole variable domain, filled in from reference TRBV15 and TRBJ1-6, reads DAMVIQNPRYQVTQFGKPVTLSCSQTLNHNVMYWYQQKSSQAPKLLFHYYDKDFNNEADTPDNFQSRRPNTSFCFLDIRSPGLGDTAMYLCATSSRLSYNSPLHFGNGTRLTVT.

The CDR3 bases are TGTGCCAGCAGCGCAGTACAGGGGGCGATTGCTTATGGCTACACCTTC. Its protein is CASSAVQGAIAYGYTF. This rearrangement joins TRBV9 to TRBJ1-2, with 9 nucleotides matching TRBD1. The CDR3 spans 16 residues. The germline V gene encodes CDR1 SGDLS and CDR2 YYNGEE. The trim removed 3 bases at V and 5 bases at J, leaving 11 bases unmatched.

The CDR3 region is CASGSGVAEAFF. In nucleotides, the CDR3 is TGTGCTAGTGGTTCAGGGGTAGCTGAAGCTTTCTTT. The chain joins TRBV12-5 to TRBJ1-1; tentative D call: TRBD1 (6 bases). Trimming pared 4 bases from V and 6 bases from J, leaving 9 bases between. CDR3 size: 12 residues. Germline V gives CDR1 LGHNT, CDR2 FRNRAP.

The V call is TRBV5-1, the J call TRBJ2-5, with 8 bases lining up with TRBD2. From germline, CDR1 is SGHRS and CDR2 YFSETQ. The ends lost 5 bases at V and 4 bases at J; junction bases unmatched: 10. The CDR3 has 15 residues. The CDR3 nucleotides are TGCGCCAGCAGTTCCCATACGGGAGGGGTAGAGACCCAGTACTTC. Protein product: CASSSHTGGVETQYF.

The chain is built from TRBV27 and TRBJ2-1; TRBD2 aligns across 7 bases. There are 16 residues in the CDR3. V dropped 0 bases and J dropped 4; count of bases not matched to a gene: 6. From germline, CDR1 is MNHEY and CDR2 SMNVEV (reference sequence). CDR3 sequence (DNA): TGTGCCAGCAGTTTATCATGGCTAGCGGAATACAATGAGCAGTTCTTC. This translates into CASSLSWLAEYNEQFF.